The 13 T cell receptor beta chains below all came from one sample that was sequenced in a study of T cells in Graves' hyperthyroidism and ophthalmopathy. TCR beta CDR3 region amplification was performed from RNA transcripts. Primed by the HTBI set, a first-round RT-PCR was run on the TCR CDR3. TCRdb re-called the multiplex PCR reads with MiXCR, one entry per CDR3 protein. The sample yields over 500,000 distinct CDR3 sequences, more than 15% seen once. The sample taken for sequencing was blood. The receptors originated from a young woman with Graves' ophthalmopathy.

The V and J genes are TRBV18 and TRBJ2-6, with 7 bases aligning to TRBD1. This CDR3 contains 15 residues. After removal of 6 bases from V and 0 bases from J, the junction contained 2 bases not matched to a gene. Germline CDR1 is KGHSH and CDR2 is LQKENI. CDR3 in amino acids: CASSDRASGANVLTF. CDR3 nucleotides: TGTGCCAGCTCCGACAGGGCCTCTGGGGCCAACGTCCTGACTTTC.

This clonotype was found many times. This chain joins TRBV27 and TRBJ2-5; TRBD2 aligns across 11 bases. CDR3 length: 14 amino acids. J lost 10 bases, V lost 5 bases, and 9 bases had no gene match. Per germline, CDR1 MNHEY and CDR2 SMNVEV (reference sequence). Here the CDR3 DNA reads TGTGCCAGCAGTCAACTAGCGGGAGACATGGGCCAGTACTTC. The encoded protein is CASSQLAGDMGQYF.

In this sample, this clonotype turned up many times. The chain carries TRBV6-6 and TRBJ2-7; TRBD2 is a possible D gene (5 bases). The CDR3 is 17 residues long. Trimming cost V 0 bases and J 0 bases, with 15 bases left between them. Germline CDR1 MNHNY, CDR2 SVGAGI (reference sequence). CDR3: CASSYSTGITGSYEQYF. Written as DNA, the CDR3 is TGTGCCAGCAGTTACTCAACCGGGATAACGGGCTCCTACGAGCAGTACTTC.

This clonotype was counted between two and nine times. The chain uses TRBV27 and TRBJ1-5, with no clear D. The CDR3 has 12 amino acids. The V gene's germline CDR1 is MNHEY and CDR2 SMNVEV (reference sequence). The CDR3 DNA follows: TGTGGGTCGAGGTATAGCAATCAGCCCCAGCATTTT. As protein: CGSRYSNQPQHF.

The genes are TRBV27 and TRBJ1-1; D gene uncertain. The germline gives CDR1 MNHEY, CDR2 SMNVEV (reference sequence). CDR3 size: 15 residues. Trimming took 5 bases from V and 1 from J, leaving 14 bases between them. Written as DNA, the CDR3 is TGTGCCAGCAGTCTAACCTCGTCGGGGAACACTGAAGCTTTCTTT. Protein: CASSLTSSGNTEAFF.

This clonotype was counted between two and nine times. The chain links TRBV25-1 to TRBJ1-6; D not resolved. V was pared by 2 bases and J by 6 bases, with 5 bases between. The CDR3 loop spans 13 amino acids. The germline V gene encodes CDR1 MGHDK and CDR2 SYGVNS. CDR3 in DNA: TGTGCCAGCAGTGAAGAGGCTAATTCACCCCTCCACTTT. Translation: CASSEEANSPLHF.

There are many counts of this clonotype. The chain is built from TRBV28 and TRBJ2-5; no reliable D call. The CDR3 has 13 amino acids. CDR1 is MDHEN, CDR2 SYDVKM, per germline. Trimming stripped 5 bases from V and 5 bases from J, with 12 bases between. The CDR3 region is CASSPRQTETQYF. Written as DNA, the CDR3 is TGTGCCAGCAGTCCCCGACAAACGGAGACCCAGTACTTC.

At least ten counts were recorded for this clonotype. This chain links TRBV4-2 with TRBJ1-1, with 10 positions matching TRBD1. With 1 base clipped from V and 7 bases from J, the junction kept 3 bases outside the gene matches. In germline, CDR1 is LGHNA, CDR2 YNFKEQ. This CDR3 has 14 amino acids. The CDR3, as DNA: TGTGCCAGCAGCCAAGTGGGACAGGGGCTTGAAGCTTTCTTT. Translated, it gives CASSQVGQGLEAFF.

This clonotype was observed many times. This chain connects TRBV2 to TRBJ2-2; the match to TRBD2 covers 9 bases. Looked up from germline, CDR1 is SNHLY and CDR2 is FYNNEI. V gave up 7 bases and J gave up 4 bases; unmatched junction bases: 13. This CDR3 region has 17 residues. The CDR3 region has the DNA TGTGCCAGCACCGGGAGGGTAGCGGGGGCCACCACCGGGGAGCTGTTTTTT. Translation: CASTGRVAGATTGELFF.

This clonotype was seen ten or more times. The chain couples TRBV2 to TRBJ2-5; no firm D call. The germline V and J ends were trimmed by 6 bases and 2 bases, with 7 bases remaining between them. Germline CDR1 is SNHLY and CDR2 is FYNNEI. The CDR3 totals 12 residues. The CDR3 nucleotides are TGTGCCAGCAGGGTGGGGCAAGAGACCCAGTACTTC. Translated, it gives CASRVGQETQYF.

With respect to this clonotype: This sequence may be a read error, since a much larger clone differs from it by one base. The rearrangement links TRBV6-1 to TRBJ2-7; 9 nucleotides agree with TRBD2. The V gene's germline CDR1 is MNHNS and CDR2 SASEGT. CDR3 size: 18 residues. J was trimmed by 2 bases and V by 8 bases; bases with no gene match: 19. DNA for the CDR3: TGTGCCAGCGGGGGGGGGGGGGTAACTAGCGGGCCAACCTACGAGCAGTACTTC. It yields the protein CASGGGGVTSGPTYEQYF.

This clonotype was seen repeatedly, ten times or more. This chain uses TRBV9 with TRBJ2-1; 7 bases agree with TRBD2. The CDR3 runs to 16 residues. Germline lookup yields CDR1 SGDLS and CDR2 YYNGEE. After removal of 4 bases from V and 9 bases from J, the junction contained 16 bases not matched to a gene. The CDR3 sequence: CASSFRDYPLRGEQFF. CDR3 in DNA: TGTGCCAGCAGCTTCCGGGACTACCCCTTAAGGGGTGAGCAGTTCTTC.

The sample holds many counts of this clonotype. The V and J genes are TRBV6-1 and TRBJ1-2, with TRBD1 identical over 9 bases. CDR3 length equals 15 residues. The germline V gene encodes CDR1 MNHNS and CDR2 SASEGT. Trimming removed 10 bases from V and 4 bases from J; junction bases left unmatched: 13. In DNA, the CDR3 is TGTGCCACCCGAACAGGACAGGGGCTCATCTATGGCTACACCTTC. It codes for CATRTGQGLIYGYTF.